This TCR beta chain was identified in a study of beta chain features in type 1 diabetes. Study at large: Examination covered roughly 100,000,000 sorted cells spanning all samples.

The authors reverse transcribed all of the isolated RNA, so sequencing captured expressed TCRB transcripts. Assay: immunoSEQ multiplex PCR; the TCRdb copy retains only in-frame clones and omits some. Of fewer than 350,000 clones in the sample, about 8.5% are singletons; the top ten hold about 0.93%. General study points: Comparison showed that naive, central memory and Treg TCRB repertoires appeared more similar among patients than among healthy donors. Insertions were fewer and deletions more numerous at VDJ junctions in type 1 diabetes patients. When Type 1 diabetes patients were examined, their TCRB CDR3s proved moderately but significantly shorter in all four CD4+ subsets.

Germline V lookup: CDR1 MNHEY, CDR2 SVGAGI. The CDR3 is made up of 13 amino acids. V lost 7 bases and J lost 7, with 16 bases in between. The table lists this clone with a few counts. As yet, its antigen is unknown. The specimen sequenced was central memory CD4+ T cells from blood. This sequence was found in a woman between 18 and 29 years old in good health. The gene calls are TRBV6-5 and TRBJ1-2; D unclear. The CDR3 protein is CASTTGVLSGYTF. In nucleotides, the CDR3 is TGTGCCAGCACCACGGGCGTTCTTAGTGGCTACACCTTC.